This T cell receptor (beta chain) was obtained from a study of T cell changes during pregnancy in multiple sclerosis (dated by TCRdb to between 2017 and 2020). Some background on the complete study: The study looked at changes in the T cell repertoire across pregnancy in women with multiple sclerosis.

V is cut back by 4 bases and J by 0 bases, with 5 bases in the junction unmatched. The germline V gene sets CDR1 to SGDLS and CDR2 to YYNGEE. Measured from the cysteine to the phenylalanine, the CDR3 is 15 residues long. The kept DNA is CDR3 alone, 45 bases in frame from the first base. Libraries were made using the immunoSEQ multiplex PCR assay. Imported from immuneACCESS, the table was reduced by TCRdb to in-frame sequences with V and J called. These copies leave out some clones; in studies compared against another copy, an unresolved V gene accounts for under half, and the cause of the remainder is not known. The sample data list 45,000 or so clones, and around 93% of these were observed just once. The ten biggest clones cover 2.9% of the sample. Of note for this clone: The antigen it recognizes is unknown. No quality values exist for individual bases; no much larger clone is one base distant.

This receptor was taken from a female donor with multiple sclerosis, enrolled in a pregnancy study. The V gene is TRBV9 and the J gene is TRBJ2-5, with TRBD2 matching 8 junction bases. Sequences were derived from CD8+ T cells from peripheral blood mononuclear cells, sampled in the second trimester of pregnancy. The nucleotide sequence reads as follows: TGTGCCAGCAGCCTGAGCGGGGGCCACCAAGAGACCCAGTACTTC. Its product reads: CASSLSGGHQETQYF.